The source of this T cell receptor beta chain is a study of technical replicates of blood from a few donors. V lost 2 bases and J 6 bases, leaving 11 bases between the germline ends. The CDR3 contains 13 residues. In germline, CDR1 is MNHNY, CDR2 SVGAGI (reference sequence). This table comes from immunoSEQ multiplex PCR, and its TCRdb copy is limited to in-frame clones, with some not included. There are some 64,000 clones in the sample; about 91% occur only once, and 4.3% lies in the top ten. The TCR sequence derives from a human donor in good health. Some clones in this sample may be carry-over from other donors' samples. The J gene is TRBJ2-7, the V gene TRBV6-6; tentative D call: TRBD1 (5 bases). Sequencing was carried out using PBMCs. CDR3 in DNA: TGTGCCAGCAGTTACGGGGCGCAGGGCGAGCAGTACTTC. Its translation: CASSYGAQGEQYF.